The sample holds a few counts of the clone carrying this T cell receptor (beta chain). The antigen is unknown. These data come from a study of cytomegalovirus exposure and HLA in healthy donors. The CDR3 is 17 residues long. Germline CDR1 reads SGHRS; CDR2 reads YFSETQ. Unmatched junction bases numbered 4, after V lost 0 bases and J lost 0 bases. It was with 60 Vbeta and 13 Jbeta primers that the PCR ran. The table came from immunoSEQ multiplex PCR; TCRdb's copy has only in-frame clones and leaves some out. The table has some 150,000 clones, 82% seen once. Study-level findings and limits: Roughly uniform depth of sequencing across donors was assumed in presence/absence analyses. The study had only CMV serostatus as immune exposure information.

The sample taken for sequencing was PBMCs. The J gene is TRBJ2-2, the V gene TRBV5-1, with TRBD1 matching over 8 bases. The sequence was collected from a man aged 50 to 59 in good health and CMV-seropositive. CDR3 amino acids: CASSLGPGQANTGELFF. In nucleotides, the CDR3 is TGCGCCAGCAGCTTGGGCCCGGGACAGGCGAACACCGGGGAGCTGTTTTTT.